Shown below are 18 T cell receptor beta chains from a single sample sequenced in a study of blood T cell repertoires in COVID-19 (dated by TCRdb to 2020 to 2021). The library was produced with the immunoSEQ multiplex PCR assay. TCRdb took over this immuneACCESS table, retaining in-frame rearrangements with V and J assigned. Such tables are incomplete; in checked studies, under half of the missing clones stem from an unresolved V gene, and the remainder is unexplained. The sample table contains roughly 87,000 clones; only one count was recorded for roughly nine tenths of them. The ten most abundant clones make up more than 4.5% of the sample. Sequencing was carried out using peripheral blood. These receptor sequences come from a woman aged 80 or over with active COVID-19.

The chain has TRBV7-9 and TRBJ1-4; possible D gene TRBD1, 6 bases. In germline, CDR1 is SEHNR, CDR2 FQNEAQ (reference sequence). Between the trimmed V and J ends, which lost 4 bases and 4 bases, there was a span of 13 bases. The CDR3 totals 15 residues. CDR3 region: CASSSKGGYNEKLFF. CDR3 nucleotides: TGTGCCAGCAGCTCGAAAGGGGGATATAATGAAAAACTGTTTTTT.

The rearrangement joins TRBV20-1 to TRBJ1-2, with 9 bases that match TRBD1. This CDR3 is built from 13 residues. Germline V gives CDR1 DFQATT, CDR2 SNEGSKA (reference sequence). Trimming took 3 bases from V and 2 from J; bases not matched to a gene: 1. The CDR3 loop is CSASGTGNYGYTF. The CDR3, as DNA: TGCAGTGCTAGTGGGACAGGGAACTATGGCTACACCTTC.

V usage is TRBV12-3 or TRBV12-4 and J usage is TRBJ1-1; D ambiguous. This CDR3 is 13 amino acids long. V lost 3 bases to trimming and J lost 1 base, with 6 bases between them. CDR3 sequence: CASSLRKNTEAFF. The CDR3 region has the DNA TGTGCCAGCAGTTTGAGGAAGAACACTGAAGCTTTCTTT.

The CDR3, as DNA: TGTGCCAGCAGCTTATTTAGGGAGGGAGGACGGTACTTC. This codes for CASSLFREGGRYF. V and J are TRBV7-2 and TRBJ2-7; 7 nucleotides line up with TRBD2. The germline CDR1 and CDR2 sequences are SGHTA and FQGNSA. The CDR3 extends over 13 amino acids. The V and J ends lost 2 bases and 12 bases, in that order; junction bases with no gene match: 10.

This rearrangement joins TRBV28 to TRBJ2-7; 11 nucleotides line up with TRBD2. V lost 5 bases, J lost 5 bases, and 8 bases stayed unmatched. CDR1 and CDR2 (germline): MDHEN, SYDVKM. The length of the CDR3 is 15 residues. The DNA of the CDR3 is TGTGCCAGCAGTGTGCCCGGGACTAGCGGAGACGAGCAGTACTTC. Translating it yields CASSVPGTSGDEQYF.

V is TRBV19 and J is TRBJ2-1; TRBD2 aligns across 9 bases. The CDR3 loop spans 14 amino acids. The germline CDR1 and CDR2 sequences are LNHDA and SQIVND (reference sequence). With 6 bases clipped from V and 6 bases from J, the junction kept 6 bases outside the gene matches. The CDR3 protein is CASRGLAGSNEQFF. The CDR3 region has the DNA TGTGCCAGTAGGGGACTAGCCGGTTCCAATGAGCAGTTCTTC.

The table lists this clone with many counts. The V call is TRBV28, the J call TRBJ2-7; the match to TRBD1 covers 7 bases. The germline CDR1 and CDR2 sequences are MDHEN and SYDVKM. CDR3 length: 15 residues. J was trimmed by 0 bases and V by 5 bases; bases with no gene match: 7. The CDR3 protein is CASSPWTGPSYEQYF. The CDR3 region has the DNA TGTGCCAGCAGTCCTTGGACAGGACCCTCCTACGAGCAGTACTTC.

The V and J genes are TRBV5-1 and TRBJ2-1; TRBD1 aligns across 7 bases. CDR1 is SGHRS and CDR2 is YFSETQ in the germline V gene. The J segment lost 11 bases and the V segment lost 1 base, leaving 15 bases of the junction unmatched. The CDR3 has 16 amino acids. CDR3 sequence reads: CASSLTLGQATMKQFF. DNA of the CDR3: TGCGCCAGCAGCTTGACCTTAGGACAGGCCACAATGAAGCAGTTCTTC. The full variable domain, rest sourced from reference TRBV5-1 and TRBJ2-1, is KAGVTQTPRYLIKTRGQQVTLSCSPISGHRSVSWYQQTPGQGLQFLFEYFSETQRNKGNFPGRFSGRQFSNSRSEMNVSTLELGDSALYLCASSLTLGQATMKQFFGPGTRLTVL.

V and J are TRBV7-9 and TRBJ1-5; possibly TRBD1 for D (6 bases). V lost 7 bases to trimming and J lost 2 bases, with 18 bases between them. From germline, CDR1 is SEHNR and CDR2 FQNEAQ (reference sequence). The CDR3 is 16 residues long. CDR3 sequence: CASTFGTSLGNQPQHF. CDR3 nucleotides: TGTGCCAGCACCTTCGGGACATCTTTGGGCAATCAGCCCCAGCATTTT.

CDR3 DNA: TGTGCCAGCAGTTTATTTGGGGACAGGGCCAATGAAAAACTGTTTTTT. Translating gives CASSLFGDRANEKLFF. The gene calls are TRBV6-5 and TRBJ1-4, with 9 bases identical to TRBD1. This CDR3 has 16 amino acids. V shed 4 bases, J shed 5 bases, and the junction held 8 bases outside the gene matches. Germline V gene lookup returns CDR1 MNHEY and CDR2 SVGAGI.

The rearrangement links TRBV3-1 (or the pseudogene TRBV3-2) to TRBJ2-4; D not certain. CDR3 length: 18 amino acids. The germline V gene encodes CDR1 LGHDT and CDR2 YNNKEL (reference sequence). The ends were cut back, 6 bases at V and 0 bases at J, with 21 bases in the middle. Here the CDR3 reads CASRIPGPFFLAKNIQYF. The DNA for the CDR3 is TGTGCCAGCAGGATACCGGGTCCCTTTTTTCTAGCCAAAAACATTCAGTACTTC.

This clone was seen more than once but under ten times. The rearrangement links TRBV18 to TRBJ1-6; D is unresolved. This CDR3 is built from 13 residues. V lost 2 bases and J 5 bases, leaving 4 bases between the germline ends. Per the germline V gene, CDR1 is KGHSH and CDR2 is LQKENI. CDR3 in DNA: TGTGCCAGCTCACCAAATAATAATTCACCCCTCCACTTT. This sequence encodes CASSPNNNSPLHF.

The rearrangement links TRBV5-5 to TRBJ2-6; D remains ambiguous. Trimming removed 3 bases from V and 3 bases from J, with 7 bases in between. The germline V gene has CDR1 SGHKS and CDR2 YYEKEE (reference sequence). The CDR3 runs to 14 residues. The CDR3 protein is CASSSGGGANVLTF. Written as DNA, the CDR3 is TGTGCCAGCAGCTCCGGTGGTGGGGCCAACGTCCTGACTTTC.

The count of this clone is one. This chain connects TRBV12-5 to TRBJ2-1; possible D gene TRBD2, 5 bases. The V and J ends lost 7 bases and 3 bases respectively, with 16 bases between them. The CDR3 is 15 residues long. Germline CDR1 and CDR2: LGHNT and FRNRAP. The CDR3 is CASATTRRSYNEQFF. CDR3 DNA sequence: TGTGCTAGTGCCACTACTAGACGAAGCTACAATGAGCAGTTCTTC.

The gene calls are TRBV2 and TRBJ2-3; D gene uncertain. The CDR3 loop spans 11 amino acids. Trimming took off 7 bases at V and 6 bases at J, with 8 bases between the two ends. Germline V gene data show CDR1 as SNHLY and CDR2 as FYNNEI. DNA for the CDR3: TGTGCCAGCATTCGGTGGGATACGCAGTATTTT. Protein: CASIRWDTQYF.

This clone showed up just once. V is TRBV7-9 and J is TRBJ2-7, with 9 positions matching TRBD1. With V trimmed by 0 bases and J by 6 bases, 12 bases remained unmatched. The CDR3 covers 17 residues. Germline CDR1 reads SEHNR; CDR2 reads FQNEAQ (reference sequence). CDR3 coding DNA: TGTGCCAGCAGCTTAGCTACCCTAGGGGGACAGGGATTCGAGCAGTACTTC. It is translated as CASSLATLGGQGFEQYF.

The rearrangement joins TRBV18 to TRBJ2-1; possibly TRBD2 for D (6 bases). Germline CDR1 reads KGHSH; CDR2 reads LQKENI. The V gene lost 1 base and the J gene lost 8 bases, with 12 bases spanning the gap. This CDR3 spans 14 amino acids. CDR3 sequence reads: CASSPLGGRDEQFF. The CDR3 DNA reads TGTGCCAGCTCACCACTCGGGGGTAGGGATGAGCAGTTCTTC. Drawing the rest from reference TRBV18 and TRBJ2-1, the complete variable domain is NAGVMQNPRHLVRRRGQEARLRCSPMKGHSHVYWYRQLPEEGLKFMVYLQKENIIDESGMPKERFSAEFPKEGPSILRIQQVVRGDSAAYFCASSPLGGRDEQFFGPGTRLTVL.

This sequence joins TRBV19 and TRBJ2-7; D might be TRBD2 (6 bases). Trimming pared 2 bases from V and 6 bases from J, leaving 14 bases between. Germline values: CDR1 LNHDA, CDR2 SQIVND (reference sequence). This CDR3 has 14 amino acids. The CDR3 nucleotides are TGTGCCAGTAGTATACAGTCTAGCGCTACCGAGCAGTACTTC. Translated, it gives CASSIQSSATEQYF.